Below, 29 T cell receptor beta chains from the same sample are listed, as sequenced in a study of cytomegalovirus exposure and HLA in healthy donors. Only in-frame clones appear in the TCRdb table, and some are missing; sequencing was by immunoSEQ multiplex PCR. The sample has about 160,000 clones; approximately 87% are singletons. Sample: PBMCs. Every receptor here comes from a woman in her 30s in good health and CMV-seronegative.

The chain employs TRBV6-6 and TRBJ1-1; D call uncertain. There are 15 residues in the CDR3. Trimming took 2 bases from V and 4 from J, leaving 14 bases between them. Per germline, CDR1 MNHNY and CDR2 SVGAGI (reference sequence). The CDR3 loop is CASSYGAERPTEAFF. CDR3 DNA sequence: TGTGCCAGCAGTTACGGCGCCGAACGACCCACTGAAGCTTTCTTT.

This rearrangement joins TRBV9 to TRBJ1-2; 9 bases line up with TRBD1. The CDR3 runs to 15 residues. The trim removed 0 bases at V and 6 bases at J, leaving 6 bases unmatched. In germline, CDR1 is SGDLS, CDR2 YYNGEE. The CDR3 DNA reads TGTGCCAGCAGCGTAGGAGTGGGGGACAGGGATGGCTACACCTTC. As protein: CASSVGVGDRDGYTF.

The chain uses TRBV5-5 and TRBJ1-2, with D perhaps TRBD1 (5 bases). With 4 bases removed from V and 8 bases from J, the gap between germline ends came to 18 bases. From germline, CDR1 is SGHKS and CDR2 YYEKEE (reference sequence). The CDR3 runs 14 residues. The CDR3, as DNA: TGTGCCAGCAGCCCGACTGGGACTGTCTACGGCTACACCTTC. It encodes CASSPTGTVYGYTF. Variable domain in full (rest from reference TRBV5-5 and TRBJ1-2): DAGVTQSPTHLIKTRGQQVTLRCSPISGHKSVSWYQQVLGQGPQFIFQYYEKEERGRGNFPDRFSARQFPNYSSELNVNALLLGDSALYLCASSPTGTVYGYTFGSGTRLTVV.

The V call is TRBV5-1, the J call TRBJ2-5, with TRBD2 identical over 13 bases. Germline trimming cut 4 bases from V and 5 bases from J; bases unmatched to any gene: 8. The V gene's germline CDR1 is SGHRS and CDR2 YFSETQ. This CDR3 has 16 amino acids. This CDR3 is CASSGQLAGGVETQYF. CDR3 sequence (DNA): TGCGCCAGCAGCGGCCAACTAGCGGGAGGGGTGGAGACCCAGTACTTC.

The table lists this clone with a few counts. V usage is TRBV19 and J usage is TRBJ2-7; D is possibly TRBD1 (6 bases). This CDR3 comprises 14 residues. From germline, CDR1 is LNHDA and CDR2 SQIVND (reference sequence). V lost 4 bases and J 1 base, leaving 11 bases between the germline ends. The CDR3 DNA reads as TGTGCCAGTAGTACCGGGGACACATCCTACGAGCAGTACTTC. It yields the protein CASSTGDTSYEQYF.

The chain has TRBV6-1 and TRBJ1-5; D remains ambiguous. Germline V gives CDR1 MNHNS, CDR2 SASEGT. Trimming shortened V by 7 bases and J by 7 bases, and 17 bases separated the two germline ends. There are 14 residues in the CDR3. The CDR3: CASIPGGLGQPQHF. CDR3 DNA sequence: TGTGCCAGCATTCCAGGTGGTTTAGGCCAGCCCCAGCATTTT.

In nucleotides, the CDR3 is TGTGCCAGCAGCGTAGTTGGGACAGGTGGCTACAATGAGCAGTTCTTC. This sequence encodes CASSVVGTGGYNEQFF. This rearrangement joins TRBV9 to TRBJ2-1; 8 bases line up with TRBD1. CDR1 is SGDLS, CDR2 YYNGEE, per germline. V shed 0 bases, J shed 3 bases, and the junction held 5 bases outside the gene matches. This CDR3 has 16 amino acids. Drawing the rest from reference TRBV9 and TRBJ2-1, the complete variable domain is DSGVTQTPKHLITATGQRVTLRCSPRSGDLSVYWYQQSLDQGLQFLIQYYNGEERAKGNILERFSAQQFPDLHSELNLSSLELGDSALYFCASSVVGTGGYNEQFFGPGTRLTVL.

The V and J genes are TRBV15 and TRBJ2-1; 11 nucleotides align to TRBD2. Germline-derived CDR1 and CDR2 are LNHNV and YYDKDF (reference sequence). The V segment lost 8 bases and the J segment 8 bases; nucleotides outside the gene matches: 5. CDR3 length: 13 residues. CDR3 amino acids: CATSLAGADEQFF. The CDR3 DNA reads TGTGCCACCTCACTAGCGGGAGCGGATGAGCAGTTCTTC.

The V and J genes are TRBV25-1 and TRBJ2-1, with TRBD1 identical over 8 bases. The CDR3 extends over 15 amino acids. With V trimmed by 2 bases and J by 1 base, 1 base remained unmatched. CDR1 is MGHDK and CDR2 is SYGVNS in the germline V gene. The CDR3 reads CASSEDRGSYNEQFF. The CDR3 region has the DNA TGTGCCAGCAGTGAAGACAGGGGATCCTACAATGAGCAGTTCTTC.

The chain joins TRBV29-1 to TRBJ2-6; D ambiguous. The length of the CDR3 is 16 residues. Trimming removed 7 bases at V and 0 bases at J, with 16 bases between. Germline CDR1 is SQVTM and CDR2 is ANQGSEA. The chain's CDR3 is CSATSTQSSGANVLTF. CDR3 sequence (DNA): TGCAGCGCAACATCTACCCAGAGCTCTGGGGCCAACGTCCTGACTTTC.

CDR3 protein: CASKARTYGYTF. DNA of the CDR3: TGTGCCAGCAAAGCGAGGACGTATGGCTACACCTTC. This chain connects TRBV27 to TRBJ1-2; D is unclear. The CDR3 runs to 12 residues. The germline CDR1 and CDR2 sequences are MNHEY and SMNVEV (reference sequence). V lost 7 bases, J lost 5 bases, and 11 bases lay in between.

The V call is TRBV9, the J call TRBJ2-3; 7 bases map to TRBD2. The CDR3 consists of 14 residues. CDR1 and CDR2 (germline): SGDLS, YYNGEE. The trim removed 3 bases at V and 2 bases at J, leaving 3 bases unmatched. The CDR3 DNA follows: TGTGCCAGCAGCGGGGGACTATACACAGATACGCAGTATTTT. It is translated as CASSGGLYTDTQYF.

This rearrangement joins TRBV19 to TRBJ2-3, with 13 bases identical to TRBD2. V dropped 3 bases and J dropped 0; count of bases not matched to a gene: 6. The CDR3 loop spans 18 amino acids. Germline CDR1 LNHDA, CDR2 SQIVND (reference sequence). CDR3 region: CASSMARTSGRSTDTQYF. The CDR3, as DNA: TGTGCCAGTAGTATGGCGCGGACTAGCGGGAGAAGCACAGATACGCAGTATTTT.

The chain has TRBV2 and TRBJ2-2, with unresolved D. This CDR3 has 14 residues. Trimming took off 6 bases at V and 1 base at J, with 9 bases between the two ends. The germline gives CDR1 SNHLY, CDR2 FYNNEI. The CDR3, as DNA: TGTGCCAGCAGACGCAGACAGAACACCGGGGAGCTGTTTTTT. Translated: CASRRRQNTGELFF. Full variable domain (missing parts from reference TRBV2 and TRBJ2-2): EPEVTQTPSHQVTQMGQEVILRCVPISNHLYFYWYRQILGQKVEFLVSFYNNEISEKSEIFDDQFSVERPDGSNFTLKIRSTKLEDSAMYFCASRRRQNTGELFFGEGSRLTVL.

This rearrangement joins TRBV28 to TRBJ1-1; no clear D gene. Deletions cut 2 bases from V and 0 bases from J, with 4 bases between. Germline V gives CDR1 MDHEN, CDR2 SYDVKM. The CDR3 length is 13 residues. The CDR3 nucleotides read TGTGCCAGCAGTTTAGGACTGAACACTGAAGCTTTCTTT. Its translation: CASSLGLNTEAFF.

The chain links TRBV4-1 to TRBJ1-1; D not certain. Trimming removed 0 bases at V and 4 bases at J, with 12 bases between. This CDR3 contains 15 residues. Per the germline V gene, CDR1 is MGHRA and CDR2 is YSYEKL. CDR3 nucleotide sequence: TGCGCCAGCAGCCAAGACCCCAGAGGGTTCACTGAAGCTTTCTTT. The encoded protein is CASSQDPRGFTEAFF.

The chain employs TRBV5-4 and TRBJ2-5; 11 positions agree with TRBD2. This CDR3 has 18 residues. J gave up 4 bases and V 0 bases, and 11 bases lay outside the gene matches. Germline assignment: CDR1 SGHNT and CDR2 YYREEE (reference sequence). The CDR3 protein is CASSLAVAGGHGGETQYF. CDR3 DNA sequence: TGTGCCAGCAGCTTGGCCGTAGCGGGGGGGCATGGAGGAGAGACCCAGTACTTC.

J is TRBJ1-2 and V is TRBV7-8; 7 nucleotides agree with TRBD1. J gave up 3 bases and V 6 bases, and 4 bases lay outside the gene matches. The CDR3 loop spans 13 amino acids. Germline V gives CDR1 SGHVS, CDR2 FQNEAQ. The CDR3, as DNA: TGTGCCAGCAGGGGAACAGGGGACTATGGCTACACCTTC. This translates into CASRGTGDYGYTF.

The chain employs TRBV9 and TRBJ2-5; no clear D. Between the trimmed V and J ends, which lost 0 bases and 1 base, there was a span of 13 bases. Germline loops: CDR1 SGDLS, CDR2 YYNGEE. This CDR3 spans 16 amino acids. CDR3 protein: CASSVGFMDPQETQYF. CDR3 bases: TGTGCCAGCAGCGTAGGTTTTATGGACCCCCAAGAGACCCAGTACTTC.

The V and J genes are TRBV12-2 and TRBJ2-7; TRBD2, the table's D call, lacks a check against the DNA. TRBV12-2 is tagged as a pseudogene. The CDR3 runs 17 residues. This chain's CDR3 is CASRLRGCREEALEQYF. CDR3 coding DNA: TGTGCAAGTCGCTTACGCGGTTGTCGGGAGGAGGCCCTCGAGCAGTACTTC.

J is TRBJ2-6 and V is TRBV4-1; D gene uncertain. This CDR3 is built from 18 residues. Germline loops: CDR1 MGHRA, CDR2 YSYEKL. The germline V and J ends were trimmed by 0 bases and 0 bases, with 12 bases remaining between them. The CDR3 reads CASSQDMINYSGANVLTF. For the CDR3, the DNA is TGCGCCAGCAGCCAAGATATGATAAATTACTCTGGGGCCAACGTCCTGACTTTC.

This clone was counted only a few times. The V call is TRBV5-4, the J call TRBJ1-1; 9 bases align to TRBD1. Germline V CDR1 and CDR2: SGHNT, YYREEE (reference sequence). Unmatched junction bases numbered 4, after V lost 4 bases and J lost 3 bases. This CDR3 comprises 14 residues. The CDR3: CASSRGQGDTEAFF. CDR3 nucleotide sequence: TGTGCCAGCAGCAGGGGACAGGGCGACACTGAAGCTTTCTTT.

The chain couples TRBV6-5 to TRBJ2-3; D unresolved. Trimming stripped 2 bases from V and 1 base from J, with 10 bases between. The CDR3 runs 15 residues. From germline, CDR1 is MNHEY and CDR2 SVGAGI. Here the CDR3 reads CASSYEVRGTDTQYF. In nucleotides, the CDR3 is TGTGCCAGCAGTTACGAAGTCCGAGGCACAGATACGCAGTATTTT.

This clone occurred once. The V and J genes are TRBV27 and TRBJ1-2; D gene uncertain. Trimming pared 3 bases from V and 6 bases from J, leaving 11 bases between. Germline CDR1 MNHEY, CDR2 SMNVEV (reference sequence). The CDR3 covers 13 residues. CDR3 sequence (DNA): TGTGCCAGCAGTTTGGGCCTCTCGCATGGCTACACCTTC. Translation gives CASSLGLSHGYTF.

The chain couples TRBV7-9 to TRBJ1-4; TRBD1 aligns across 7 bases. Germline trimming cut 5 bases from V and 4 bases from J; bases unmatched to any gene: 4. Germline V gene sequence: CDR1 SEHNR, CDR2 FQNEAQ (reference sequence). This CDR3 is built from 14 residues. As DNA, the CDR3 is TGTGCCAGCAGCCACCGGGACAGTAATGAAAAACTGTTTTTT. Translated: CASSHRDSNEKLFF.

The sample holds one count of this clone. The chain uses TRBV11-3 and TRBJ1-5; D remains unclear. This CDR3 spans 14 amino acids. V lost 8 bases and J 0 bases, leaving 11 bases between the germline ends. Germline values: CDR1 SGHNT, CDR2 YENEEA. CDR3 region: CASPEAISNQPQHF. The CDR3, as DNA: TGTGCCAGCCCGGAGGCTATTAGCAATCAGCCCCAGCATTTT.

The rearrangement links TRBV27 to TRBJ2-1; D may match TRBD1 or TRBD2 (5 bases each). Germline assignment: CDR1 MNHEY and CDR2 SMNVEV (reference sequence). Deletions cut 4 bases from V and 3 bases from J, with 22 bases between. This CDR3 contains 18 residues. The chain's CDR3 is CASSSNKERGRLYNEQFF. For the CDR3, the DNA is TGTGCCAGCAGTTCAAATAAGGAACGGGGCAGGCTCTACAATGAGCAGTTCTTC.

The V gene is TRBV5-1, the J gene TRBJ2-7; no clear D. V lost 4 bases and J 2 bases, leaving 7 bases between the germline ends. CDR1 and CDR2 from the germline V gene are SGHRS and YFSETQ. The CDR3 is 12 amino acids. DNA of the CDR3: TGCGCCAGCAGCGATCGGACCTACGAGCAGTACTTC. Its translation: CASSDRTYEQYF.

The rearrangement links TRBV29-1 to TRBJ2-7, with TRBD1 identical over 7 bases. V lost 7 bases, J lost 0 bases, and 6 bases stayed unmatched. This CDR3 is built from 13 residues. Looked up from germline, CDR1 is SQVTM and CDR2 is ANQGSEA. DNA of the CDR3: TGCAGCGCCGAGGGGGCAAGCTCCTACGAGCAGTACTTC. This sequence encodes CSAEGASSYEQYF.